These 9 T cell receptor beta chains were sequenced from one sample in a study of chemoradiotherapy in HPV16-positive cancers. Clones were sequenced by immunoSEQ multiplex PCR, and TCRdb holds only the in-frame ones, with some missing. In the table there are about 12,000 clones, 78% of which are singletons. Sampling took place from a patient who underwent chemoradiotherapy. The origin of the receptors is a human donor with HPV-associated anogenital cancer.

The V and J genes are TRBV6-6 and TRBJ2-7, with D possibly matching TRBD1 (6 bases). V lost 7 bases and J 5 bases, leaving 18 bases between the germline ends. The CDR3 length is 14 residues. Germline V gives CDR1 MNHNY, CDR2 SVGAGI (reference sequence). This chain's CDR3 is CASNLQGNFDEQYF. The CDR3 region has the DNA TGTGCCAGCAACCTACAGGGTAACTTCGACGAGCAGTACTTC.

V is TRBV5-1 and J is TRBJ1-1; 10 nucleotides agree with TRBD1. The germline gives CDR1 SGHRS, CDR2 YFSETQ. Trimming cost V 4 bases and J 3 bases; bases outside gene matches: 9. CDR3 length: 16 residues. CDR3 nucleotide sequence: TGCGCCAGCAGCACCAGGGACAGGGGAGATTACACTGAAGCTTTCTTT. Translation: CASSTRDRGDYTEAFF.

A note on this clone: The junction departs from germline at one end; a sequencing error may be responsible. The chain is built from TRBV4-3 and TRBJ2-1; D is perhaps TRBD1 or TRBD2 (6 bases each). Germline CDR1 reads LGHNA; CDR2 reads YSLEER. This CDR3 has 17 residues. The CDR3 DNA is TGCGCCAGCAGCAAAGACCTATCCGGGGGCCTTCTCAATGAGCAGTTCTTC. Protein product: CASSKDLSGGLLNEQFF.

This chain links TRBV2 with TRBJ2-7; 7 nucleotides agree with TRBD2. V shed 0 bases and J 4 bases; nucleotides not matched to a gene: 9. From germline, CDR1 is SNHLY and CDR2 FYNNEI. The CDR3 has 16 amino acids. Written as DNA, the CDR3 is TGTGCCAGCAGTGAAGCGCTTGGGCAGGGAGGGTACGAGCAGTACTTC. Translation gives CASSEALGQGGYEQYF.

The V call is TRBV9, the J call TRBJ1-3, with D tentatively TRBD1 (6 bases). There are 14 residues in the CDR3. Germline CDR1 reads SGDLS; CDR2 reads YYNGEE. Trimming removed 2 bases from V and 11 bases from J, with 17 bases in between. The CDR3 nucleotides read TGTGCCAGCAGCGTCCGGACAGATCTCGCGGCCATATATTTT. Its translation: CASSVRTDLAAIYF.

The chain recombines TRBV4-2 with TRBJ1-1, with D maybe TRBD1 (5 bases). This CDR3 is built from 12 residues. The V end lost 4 bases, the J end lost 9 bases, and 12 bases lay between the germline ends. Germline V gene sequence: CDR1 LGHNA, CDR2 YNFKEQ. The CDR3 loop is CASSPTGVKAFF. Here the CDR3 DNA reads TGTGCCAGCAGCCCCACAGGAGTTAAAGCTTTCTTT.

The chain joins TRBV19 to TRBJ1-3, with a weak D call TRBD1 (5 bases). Deletions cut 5 bases from V and 2 bases from J, with 10 bases between. CDR1 is LNHDA and CDR2 is SQIVND in the germline V gene (reference sequence). The length of the CDR3 is 14 residues. CDR3 nucleotide sequence: TGTGCCAGTAGTGAGACAGCGACTGGAAACACCATATATTTT. The encoded protein is CASSETATGNTIYF.

The rearrangement links TRBV14 to TRBJ2-5, with no clear D. Trimming took off 5 bases at V and 4 bases at J, with 8 bases between the two ends. CDR3 length: 12 residues. Germline V gene lookup returns CDR1 SGHDN and CDR2 FVKESK. CDR3 sequence: CASSRPGETQYF. CDR3 sequence (DNA): TGTGCCAGCAGCAGACCTGGAGAGACCCAGTACTTC.

The J gene is TRBJ1-3, the V gene TRBV19, with D uncertain. Germline-derived CDR1 and CDR2 are LNHDA and SQIVND (reference sequence). The CDR3 contains 16 residues. The V end was cut by 5 bases, the J end by 0 bases, with 14 bases between. Here the CDR3 DNA reads TGTGCCAGTAGTGCTCAGGACCGCTTCTCTGGAAACACCATATATTTT. It encodes CASSAQDRFSGNTIYF.